One sample yielded the 18 T cell receptor beta chains listed below, sequenced in a study of CD8+ T cells in alopecia areata (dated by TCRdb to about 2018). In the paper's terms, the time point label means: less than five weeks on oral tofacitinib. The sample's treatment or condition, from its label and the paper: oral pan-JAK inhibitor, 5-10 mg twice daily. The protocol used for the library was the immunoSEQ multiplex PCR assay. To provide template for TCR sequencing, every sample had RNA extracted and reverse transcribed into cDNA. Drawn from immuneACCESS, this table holds only the in-frame rearrangements with V and J called that TCRdb kept. Clones are partly lost; checked studies trace under half to an unresolved V gene and leave the rest unexplained. The sample profile shows 120,000 to 150,000 clones; 86% of them were found once. Approximately 13% of the sample rests with the top ten. The sample in question was CD8+ T cells sorted from blood, obtained at week 4, from a patient treated with tofacitinib. The receptor set was obtained from a human donor with alopecia areata.

In the case of this clone: This sample also contains other DNA sequences that code for the same CDR3. J is TRBJ1-2 and V is TRBV25-1; D is possibly TRBD1 (5 bases). This CDR3 is built from 15 residues. Trimming removed 8 bases at V and 5 bases at J, with 21 bases between. Germline V gene sequence: CDR1 MGHDK, CDR2 SYGVNS. The CDR3 region is CASLPGGELIYGYTF. As DNA, the CDR3 is TGTGCCAGCTTACCTGGGGGGGAGTTAATATATGGCTACACCTTC.

This clone was found a few times. The CDR3 DNA sequence: TGTGCCATCAGCCGGGAGGGGGTAGCCAAAAACATTCAGTACTTC. Translation: CAISREGVAKNIQYF. V is TRBV10-3 and J is TRBJ2-4, with 8 bases identical to TRBD2. From germline, CDR1 is ENHRY and CDR2 SYGVKD. The junction had 4 bases not matched to a gene; V was cut back by 6 bases and J by 0 bases. This CDR3 comprises 15 residues.

The chain has TRBV30 and TRBJ2-1; 7 nucleotides agree with TRBD2. The V gene end was trimmed by 4 bases and the J gene end by 0 bases; junction bases not matched to a gene: 9. Germline values: CDR1 GTSNPN, CDR2 SVGIG (reference sequence). The CDR3 is 16 amino acids. CDR3 residues: CAWTGGMDSSYNEQFF. CDR3 nucleotides: TGTGCCTGGACGGGAGGTATGGACTCCTCCTACAATGAGCAGTTCTTC.

This clone was seen only once. The chain has TRBV6-5 and TRBJ1-2; 8 bases agree with TRBD1. The germline V gene encodes CDR1 MNHEY and CDR2 SVGAGI. This CDR3 is 14 amino acids long. With V trimmed by 2 bases and J by 7 bases, 6 bases remained unmatched. CDR3 coding DNA: TGTGCCAGCAGTTACGGACAGGGACTAGGTGGCTACACCTTC. It is translated as CASSYGQGLGGYTF.

The DNA for the CDR3 is TGTGCCAGCAGCGTAGATGAGGGGTCGATCACCGGGGAGCTGTTTTTT. Protein: CASSVDEGSITGELFF. The genes are TRBV9 and TRBJ2-2; D possibly uses TRBD1 or TRBD2 (5 bases each). Trimming pared 0 bases from V and 4 bases from J, leaving 13 bases between. Germline loops: CDR1 SGDLS, CDR2 YYNGEE. CDR3 size: 16 residues. Combining the CDR3 with reference TRBV9 and TRBJ2-2 gives the whole variable domain DSGVTQTPKHLITATGQRVTLRCSPRSGDLSVYWYQQSLDQGLQFLIQYYNGEERAKGNILERFSAQQFPDLHSELNLSSLELGDSALYFCASSVDEGSITGELFFGEGSRLTVL.

This chain's CDR3 is CASSYLGPPGDEQYF. CDR3 sequence (DNA): TGTGCCAGCAGTTACCTGGGGCCTCCGGGGGACGAGCAGTACTTC. V usage is TRBV6-5 and J usage is TRBJ2-7, with a weak D call TRBD2 (6 bases). This CDR3 has 15 residues. V was shortened by 2 bases and J by 5 bases, with 16 bases between the two germline ends. Per germline, CDR1 MNHEY and CDR2 SVGAGI.

The CDR3 region has the DNA TGTGCCAGCAGTACCGAGTATAGCAATCAGCCCCAGCATTTT. Protein product: CASSTEYSNQPQHF. The V call is TRBV27, the J call TRBJ1-5; D is ambiguous. Trimming took off 5 bases at V and 0 bases at J, with 8 bases between the two ends. From germline, CDR1 is MNHEY and CDR2 SMNVEV (reference sequence). The CDR3 consists of 14 residues.

This chain joins TRBV19 and TRBJ2-1; D gene uncertain. With 7 bases removed from V and 2 bases from J, the gap between germline ends came to 9 bases. Germline CDR1 and CDR2: LNHDA and SQIVND (reference sequence). The CDR3 is 13 residues long. CDR3 region: CASTTTAYNEQFF. As DNA, the CDR3 is TGTGCCAGTACCACCACTGCCTACAATGAGCAGTTCTTC.

This rearrangement joins TRBV2 to TRBJ2-5; 9 bases align to TRBD2. The CDR3 is made up of 14 amino acids. Trimming cost V 5 bases and J 10 bases; bases outside gene matches: 11. Germline CDR1 is SNHLY and CDR2 is FYNNEI. CDR3 amino acids: CASSTAMRLAVQYF. CDR3 sequence (DNA): TGTGCCAGCAGTACCGCCATGAGACTAGCGGTCCAGTACTTC.

This clone was seen a single time. The chain carries TRBV5-4 and TRBJ2-5; 7 positions agree with TRBD1. Germline V lookup: CDR1 SGHNT, CDR2 YYREEE (reference sequence). The CDR3 totals 14 residues. Trimming cost V 5 bases and J 4 bases; bases outside gene matches: 8. CDR3 sequence: CASRDEGAGETQYF. CDR3 bases: TGTGCCAGCAGGGATGAGGGGGCGGGAGAGACCCAGTACTTC.

The CDR3 region has the DNA TGTGCCAGCAGCACCTCCTTGGGCGGGGGATACAATGAGCAGTTCTTC. It is translated as CASSTSLGGGYNEQFF. V gene TRBV7-9 combines with J gene TRBJ2-1, with 7 bases that match TRBD2. The V and J ends lost 5 bases and 4 bases, in that order; junction bases with no gene match: 11. The germline gives CDR1 SEHNR, CDR2 FQNEAQ (reference sequence). The CDR3 runs 16 residues.

There are a few counts of this clone. The chain has TRBV14 and TRBJ2-3; 8 bases are a match to TRBD2. CDR1 is SGHDN, CDR2 FVKESK, per germline. The CDR3 length is 17 residues. Losses at the gene ends were 2 bases for V and 5 bases for J; bases not matched to a gene: 12. This CDR3 reads CASSQRRAGGVQDTQYF. CDR3 DNA sequence: TGTGCCAGCAGCCAAAGGCGGGCGGGAGGTGTTCAAGATACGCAGTATTTT. Full variable domain (rest looked up from reference TRBV14 and TRBJ2-3): EAGVTQFPSHSVIEKGQTVTLRCDPISGHDNLYWYRRVMGKEIKFLLHFVKESKQDESGMPNNRFLAERTGGTYSTLKVQPAELEDSGVYFCASSQRRAGGVQDTQYFGPGTRLTVL.

V is TRBV7-2 and J is TRBJ2-5; 10 nucleotides align to TRBD2. CDR3 length: 14 residues. The V gene's germline CDR1 is SGHTA and CDR2 FQGNSA. V was clipped by 2 bases and J by 5 bases; unmatched bases: 2. The CDR3 nucleotides read TGTGCCAGCAGCTTACTAGCGGGAGTTGAGACCCAGTACTTC. Translation gives CASSLLAGVETQYF. The variable domain in full, completed from reference TRBV7-2 and TRBJ2-5, reads GAGVSQSPSNKVTEKGKDVELRCDPISGHTALYWYRQSLGQGLEFLIYFQGNSAPDKSGLPSDRFSAERTGGSVSTLTIQRTQQEDSAVYLCASSLLAGVETQYFGPGTRLLVL.

This CDR3 is CASSPGLDYTYEQYF. Written as DNA, the CDR3 is TGCGCCAGCAGCCCCGGACTAGATTATACCTACGAGCAGTACTTC. The V gene is TRBV5-1, the J gene TRBJ2-7; 7 nucleotides align to TRBD2. Trimming at V came to 4 bases and at J to 2 bases, leaving 9 bases not matched to a gene. The CDR3 consists of 15 residues. CDR1 is SGHRS, CDR2 YFSETQ, per germline.

The chain joins TRBV5-6 to TRBJ2-5; D might be TRBD1 (6 bases). V was pared by 3 bases and J by 1 base, with 16 bases between. Germline CDR1 reads SGHDT; CDR2 reads YYEEEE. CDR3 length equals 16 residues. The CDR3 DNA is TGTGCCAGCAGCTCAGAAGACAGGCTCTTCCAAGAGACCCAGTACTTC. Its protein is CASSSEDRLFQETQYF.

The genes are TRBV25-1 and TRBJ2-5; 10 bases agree with TRBD2. The CDR3 is made up of 12 amino acids. Germline CDR1 is MGHDK and CDR2 is SYGVNS. V lost 5 bases, J lost 8 bases, and 2 bases stayed unmatched. The CDR3, as DNA: TGTGCCAGCAGTTGGACTAGCGGTACCCAGTACTTC. As protein: CASSWTSGTQYF.

This sequence joins TRBV4-1 and TRBJ2-7; possible D gene TRBD2, 6 bases. This CDR3 has 12 residues. Trimming removed 0 bases from V and 9 bases from J, with 9 bases in between. CDR1 and CDR2 from the germline V gene are MGHRA and YSYEKL. Here the CDR3 reads CASSQETSLQYF. CDR3 DNA sequence: TGCGCCAGCAGCCAAGAGACTAGTTTGCAGTACTTC.

CDR3 DNA: TGTGCCAGCAGTTCTGGGAGCTCTGGAAACACCATATATTTT. Translating it yields CASSSGSSGNTIYF. The chain combines TRBV27 with TRBJ1-3; no firm D call. V dropped 4 bases and J dropped 0 bases, with 7 bases sitting between them. The CDR3 length is 14 residues. Germline-derived CDR1 and CDR2 are MNHEY and SMNVEV (reference sequence).